This T cell receptor (beta chain) was recovered during a study of cytomegalovirus exposure and HLA in healthy donors. Findings and caveats of the study: In vitro assays verified that three CMV-associated chains recognized CMV antigens specifically.

The CDR3 has 15 residues. Trimming stripped 4 bases from V and 1 base from J, with 12 bases between. The V gene's germline CDR1 is LGHNA and CDR2 YSLEER. A multiplex PCR was run with 60 Vbeta primers and 13 Jbeta primers. The table came from immunoSEQ multiplex PCR; TCRdb's copy has only in-frame clones and leaves some out. Of roughly 190,000 clones in the sample, approximately 80% are singletons; the top ten hold roughly 0.99%. For this clone: The antigen is undetermined.

Sequencing was done on a sample of PBMCs. V is TRBV4-3 and J is TRBJ2-3; the D gene is possibly TRBD2 (5 bases). The receptor comes from a woman in her thirties or forties in good health and CMV-seronegative. CDR3 coding DNA: TGCGCCAGCAGCCCATTACTCGGGGGCACAGATACGCAGTATTTT. It translates to CASSPLLGGTDTQYF.